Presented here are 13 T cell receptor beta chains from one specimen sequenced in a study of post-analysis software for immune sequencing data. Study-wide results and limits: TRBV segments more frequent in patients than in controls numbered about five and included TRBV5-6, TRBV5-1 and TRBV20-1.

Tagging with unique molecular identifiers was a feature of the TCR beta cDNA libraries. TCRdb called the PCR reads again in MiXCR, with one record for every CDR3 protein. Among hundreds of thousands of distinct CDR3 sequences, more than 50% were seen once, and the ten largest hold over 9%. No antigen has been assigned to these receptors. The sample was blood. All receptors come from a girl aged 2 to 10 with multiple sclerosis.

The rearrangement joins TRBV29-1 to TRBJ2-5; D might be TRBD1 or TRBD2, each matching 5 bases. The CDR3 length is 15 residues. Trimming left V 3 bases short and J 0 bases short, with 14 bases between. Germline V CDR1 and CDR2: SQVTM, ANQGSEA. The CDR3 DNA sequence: TGCAGCGTTGACGGGGACGGCAACAACCAAGAGACCCAGTACTTC. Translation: CSVDGDGNNQETQYF.

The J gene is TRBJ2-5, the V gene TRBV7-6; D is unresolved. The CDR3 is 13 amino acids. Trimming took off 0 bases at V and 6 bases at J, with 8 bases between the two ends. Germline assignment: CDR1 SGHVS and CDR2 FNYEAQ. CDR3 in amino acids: CASSLAGGKTQYF. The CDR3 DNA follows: TGTGCCAGCAGCTTAGCCGGCGGAAAGACCCAGTACTTC.

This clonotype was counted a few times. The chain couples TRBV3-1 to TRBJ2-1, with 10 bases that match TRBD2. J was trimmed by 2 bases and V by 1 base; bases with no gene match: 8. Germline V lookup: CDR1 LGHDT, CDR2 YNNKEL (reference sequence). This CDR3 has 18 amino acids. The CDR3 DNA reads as TGTGCCAGCAGCCAAGCGGCCAGGGGACTAGCGACCTACAATGAGCAGTTCTTC. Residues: CASSQAARGLATYNEQFF.

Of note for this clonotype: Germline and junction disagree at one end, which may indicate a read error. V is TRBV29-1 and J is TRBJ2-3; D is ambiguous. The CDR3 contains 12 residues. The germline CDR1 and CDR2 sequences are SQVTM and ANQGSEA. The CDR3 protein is CSAEDKGTRTYF. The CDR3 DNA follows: TGCAGCGCTGAAGATAAGGGAACCCGTACGTATTTT.

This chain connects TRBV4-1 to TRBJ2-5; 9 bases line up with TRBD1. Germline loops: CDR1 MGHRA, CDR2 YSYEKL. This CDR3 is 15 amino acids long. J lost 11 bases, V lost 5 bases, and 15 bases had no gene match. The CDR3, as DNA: TGCGCCAGCAGCGTGCCAGGACAGGGGAGAGGGGAGCAGTACTTC. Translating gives CASSVPGQGRGEQYF.

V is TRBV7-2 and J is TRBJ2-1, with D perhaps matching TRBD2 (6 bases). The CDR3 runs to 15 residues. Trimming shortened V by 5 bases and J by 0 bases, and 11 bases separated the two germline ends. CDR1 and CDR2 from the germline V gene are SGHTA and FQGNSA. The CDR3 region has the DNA TGTGCCAGCAGCAACGGGGGACTCTCCTACAATGAGCAGTTCTTC. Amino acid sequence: CASSNGGLSYNEQFF.

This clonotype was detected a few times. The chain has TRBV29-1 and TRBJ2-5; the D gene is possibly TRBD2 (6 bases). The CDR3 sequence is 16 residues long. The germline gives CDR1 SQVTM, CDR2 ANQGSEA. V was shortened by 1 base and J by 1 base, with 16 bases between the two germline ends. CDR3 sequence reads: CSVEVGIGGSQETQYF. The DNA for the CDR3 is TGCAGCGTTGAAGTCGGAATCGGGGGATCCCAAGAGACCCAGTACTTC.

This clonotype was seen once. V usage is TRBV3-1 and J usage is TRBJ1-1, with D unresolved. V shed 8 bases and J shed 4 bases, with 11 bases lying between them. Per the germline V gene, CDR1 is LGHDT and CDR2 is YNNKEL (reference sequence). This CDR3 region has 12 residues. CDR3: CASLSEGTEAFF. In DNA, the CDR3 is TGTGCCAGCCTCTCAGAAGGCACTGAAGCTTTCTTT. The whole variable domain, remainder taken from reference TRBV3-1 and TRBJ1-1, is DTAVSQTPKYLVTQMGNDKSIKCEQNLGHDTMYWYKQDSKKFLKIMFSYNNKELIINETVPNRFSPKSPDKAHLNLHINSLELGDSAVYFCASLSEGTEAFFGQGTRLTVV.

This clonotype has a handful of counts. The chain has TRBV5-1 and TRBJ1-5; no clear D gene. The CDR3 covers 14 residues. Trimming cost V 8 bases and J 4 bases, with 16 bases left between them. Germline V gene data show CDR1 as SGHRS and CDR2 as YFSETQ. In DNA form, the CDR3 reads TGCGCCAGAGCTTGGGAGGGCTCAAATCAGCCCCAGCATTTT. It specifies CARAWEGSNQPQHF.

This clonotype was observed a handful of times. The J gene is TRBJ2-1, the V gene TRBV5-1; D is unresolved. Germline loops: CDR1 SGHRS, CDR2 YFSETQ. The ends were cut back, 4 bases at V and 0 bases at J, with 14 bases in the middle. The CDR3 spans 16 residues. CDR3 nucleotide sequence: TGCGCCAGCAGCCCTAACTCCGGCGACTCCTACAATGAGCAGTTCTTC. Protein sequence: CASSPNSGDSYNEQFF.

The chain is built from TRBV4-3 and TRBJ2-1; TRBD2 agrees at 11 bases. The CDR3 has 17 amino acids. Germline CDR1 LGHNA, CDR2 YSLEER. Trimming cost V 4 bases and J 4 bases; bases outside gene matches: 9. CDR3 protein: CASSPSIAGGRYNEQFF. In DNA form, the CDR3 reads TGCGCCAGCAGCCCCAGCATAGCGGGGGGGCGTTACAATGAGCAGTTCTTC.

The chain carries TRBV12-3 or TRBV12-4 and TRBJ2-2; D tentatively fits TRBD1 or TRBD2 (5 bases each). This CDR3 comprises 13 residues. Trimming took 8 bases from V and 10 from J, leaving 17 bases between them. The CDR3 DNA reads TGTGCCAGCGTAAGCGCCGGGGCCGAGGAGCTGTTTTTT. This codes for CASVSAGAEELFF.

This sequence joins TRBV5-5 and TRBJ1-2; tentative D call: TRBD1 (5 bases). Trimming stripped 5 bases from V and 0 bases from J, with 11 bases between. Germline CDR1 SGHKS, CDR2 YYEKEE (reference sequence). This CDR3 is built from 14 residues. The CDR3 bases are TGTGCCAGCAGAGGGACCTTTTCTAACTATGGCTACACCTTC. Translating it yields CASRGTFSNYGYTF.